These T cell receptor beta chains were read from a single sample in a study of blood T cell repertoires in COVID-19. Only in-frame clones appear in the TCRdb table, and some are missing; sequencing was by immunoSEQ multiplex PCR. The sample holds tens of thousands of clones, 75% to 90% seen once. Input material: peripheral blood. The receptors derive from a human donor with acute or convalescent COVID-19. The donor label of this sample is uncertain. Both conserved end residues are part of each CDR3. A D gene is named only where the DNA matches it firmly. Clone size is shown for a subset of rows, as once, few, many or a class of expanded clone.

abundance,j_gene,d_gene,len,v_gene,CDR3aa,CDR3nt
-,TRBJ2-3,-,15,TRBV5-1,CASSPVGVSTDTQYF,TGCGCCAGCAGTCCCGTGGGAGTTAGTACAGATACGCAGTATTTT
-,TRBJ2-1,-,15,TRBV5-6,CASSLDLRVPNEQFF,TGTGCCAGCAGCTTGGATCTCCGGGTCCCCAATGAGCAGTTCTTC
-,TRBJ1-2,-,14,TRBV19,CASTLHTQGYGYTF,TGTGCCAGTACCCTGCACACTCAGGGCTATGGCTACACCTTC
-,TRBJ1-1,-,14,TRBV3-1/TRBV3-2,CASSQEGPALEAFF,TGTGCCAGCAGCCAAGAGGGCCCGGCCTTAGAAGCTTTCTTT
-,TRBJ1-5,-,14,TRBV3-1/TRBV3-2,CASSQQQVQQPQHF,TGTGCCAGCAGCCAGCAACAGGTGCAGCAGCCCCAGCATTTT
-,TRBJ1-3,-,15,TRBV18,CASSPSQGSGNTIYF,TGTGCCAGCTCACCCTCTCAGGGGAGTGGAAACACCATATATTTT
-,TRBJ2-7,-,15,TRBV18,CASSPDRTNSYEQYF,TGTGCCAGCTCACCGGACAGAACCAACTCCTACGAGCAGTACTTC
-,TRBJ1-1,-,17,TRBV9,CASSVEVTLPGDTEAFF,TGTGCCAGCAGCGTAGAGGTCACCTTACCCGGGGACACTGAAGCTTTCTTT
-,TRBJ2-5,-,15,TRBV10-3,CAISGGGDSQETQYF,TGTGCCATCAGTGGGGGCGGGGATAGTCAAGAGACCCAGTACTTC
-,TRBJ2-7,TRBD1,16,TRBV10-2,CASTRGTGDFSYEQYF,TGCGCCAGCACCCGAGGGACAGGGGACTTCTCCTACGAGCAGTACTTC
-,TRBJ2-7,TRBD2,17,TRBV27,CASSRKAGLAGLYEQYF,TGTGCCAGCAGCCGAAAGGCCGGGCTAGCGGGACTCTACGAGCAGTACTTC
once,TRBJ2-1,TRBD2,14,TRBV6-1,CASSESGGFDEQFF,TGTGCCAGCAGTGAGAGCGGGGGGTTCGATGAGCAGTTCTTC
-,TRBJ1-2,-,13,TRBV11-3,CASSLGTPYGYTF,TGTGCCAGCAGCTTAGGTACACCGTATGGCTACACCTTC
-,TRBJ2-7,TRBD1,14,TRBV29-1,CSVTVQGARYEQYF,TGCAGCGTCACGGTCCAGGGGGCTCGCTACGAGCAGTACTTC
once,TRBJ1-3,-,14,TRBV18,CASAPGSSGNTIYF,TGTGCCAGCGCGCCAGGGTCCTCTGGAAACACCATATATTTT
-,TRBJ2-1,TRBD1,15,TRBV19,CATSTGASSYNEQFF,TGTGCCACCTCGACAGGGGCGAGCTCCTACAATGAGCAGTTCTTC
-,TRBJ2-4,-,14,TRBV30,CAWSGETSVEGGYF,TGTGCCTGGAGTGGCGAGACGTCGGTCGAGGGAGGGTACTTC
-,TRBJ2-5,TRBD2,17,TRBV5-4,CASSPTQGLAGGETQYF,TGTGCCAGCAGCCCAACACAAGGACTAGCGGGGGGGGAGACCCAGTACTTC
-,TRBJ1-2,-,13,TRBV6-2/TRBV6-3,CASSYEGHYGYTF,TGTGCCAGCAGTTACGAGGGCCACTATGGCTACACCTTC
-,TRBJ2-5,TRBD2,16,TRBV7-9,CASSSASGGAVETQYF,TGTGCCAGCAGCTCTGCTAGCGGGGGGGCCGTAGAGACCCAGTACTTC
few,TRBJ2-7,TRBD1,16,TRBV4-3,CASSPGQGSYSYEQYF,TGCGCCAGCAGCCCCGGACAGGGGTCATACTCCTACGAGCAGTACTTC
-,TRBJ2-5,TRBD2,17,TRBV28,CASSPRLAGGSQETQYF,TGTGCCAGCAGCCCTAGACTAGCGGGGGGATCTCAAGAGACCCAGTACTTC
-,TRBJ1-5,-,11,TRBV12-3/TRBV12-4,CASSIDQPQHF,TGTGCCAGCAGTATCGATCAGCCCCAGCATTTT
-,TRBJ1-1,-,14,TRBV19,CASRETGPNTEAFF,TGTGCCAGTAGGGAAACAGGGCCCAACACTGAAGCTTTCTTT
-,TRBJ2-1,TRBD2,15,TRBV5-5,CASSFSSGGYNEQFF,TGTGCCAGCAGCTTCTCTAGCGGGGGTTACAATGAGCAGTTCTTC
-,TRBJ2-2,-,15,TRBV10-3,CAITPLQGDTGELFF,TGTGCCATCACCCCATTACAGGGAGACACCGGGGAGCTGTTTTTT
once,TRBJ1-4,TRBD1,17,TRBV7-9,CASSIWTGGRTNEKLFF,TGTGCCAGCAGCATATGGACAGGGGGCAGAACTAATGAAAAACTGTTTTTT
once,TRBJ1-5,-,16,TRBV28,CASSLVGGGGNQPQHF,TGTGCCAGCAGTTTAGTTGGGGGGGGAGGCAATCAGCCCCAGCATTTT
-,TRBJ2-6,-,14,TRBV7-2,CASKQGFGANVLTF,TGTGCCAGCAAACAGGGATTTGGGGCCAACGTCCTGACTTTC
once,TRBJ2-7,TRBD2,11,TRBV10-3,CAISGGGEQYF,TGTGCCATCAGCGGGGGGGGCGAGCAGTACTTC
-,TRBJ1-1,-,12,TRBV6-6,CASSTRQTEAFF,TGTGCCAGCAGTACGCGACAGACCGAAGCTTTCTTT
-,TRBJ2-1,TRBD1,17,TRBV15,CATSRIAGTGAYNEQFF,TGTGCCACCAGCAGAATTGCCGGGACAGGGGCCTACAATGAGCAGTTCTTC
-,TRBJ2-2,-,16,TRBV27,CASSLFTGSNTGELFF,TGTGCCAGCAGTTTATTTACGGGGTCGAACACCGGGGAGCTGTTTTTT
few,TRBJ2-7,TRBD2,14,TRBV30,CAWSVGGGIYEQYF,TGTGCCTGGAGTGTAGGCGGGGGTATCTACGAGCAGTACTTC
-,TRBJ2-2,TRBD2,15,TRBV28,CASSLGGVNTGELFF,TGTGCCAGCAGTTTAGGGGGGGTGAACACCGGGGAGCTGTTTTTT
-,TRBJ1-2,-,14,TRBV30,CAWSRTGPDYGYTF,TGTGCCTGGAGCCGGACTGGACCCGACTATGGCTACACCTTC
-,TRBJ2-7,TRBD2,13,TRBV7-8,CASGGRATYEQYF,TGTGCCAGCGGGGGGAGGGCCACATACGAGCAGTACTTC
once,TRBJ1-3,-,17,TRBV28,CASSLATGQLSGNTIYF,TGTGCCAGCAGTTTAGCGACAGGACAACTCTCTGGAAACACCATATATTTT
once,TRBJ1-2,TRBD1,18,TRBV10-3,CAISESFGQGQSNYGYTF,TGTGCCATCAGTGAGTCTTTCGGACAGGGCCAATCCAACTATGGCTACACCTTC
-,TRBJ2-5,-,16,TRBV7-2,CASSLNPTADQETQYF,TGTGCCAGCAGCCTCAACCCCACGGCGGACCAAGAGACCCAGTACTTC
-,TRBJ1-6,TRBD1,14,TRBV4-2,CASSRGQSNSPLHF,TGTGCCAGCAGCCGGGGACAGTCTAATTCACCCCTCCACTTT
-,TRBJ2-1,TRBD1,20,TRBV6-1,CASSGLRDRGPPSSYNEQFF,TGTGCCAGCAGTGGACTCCGGGACAGGGGTCCTCCGAGCTCCTACAATGAGCAGTTCTTC